The subject of this entry is one T cell receptor beta chain. Its antigen is not yet known. Per-nucleotide qualities are absent, and no much larger clonotype sits a single base away. During library preparation, unique molecular identifiers were attached to individual cDNA molecules so that TCRs could be counted in a quantitative, reproducible way. From each blood RNA sample, both TCR alpha and TCR beta chains were sequenced. The study's own analysis went as follows. A median of about 89,000 TCRs per sample was observed, with a range of 23,224 to 690,600. V, J and CDR3 annotation of the TCR reads was carried out using the Decombinator software suite. For the PS versus PT1 abundance plots, all samples were subsampled to the same number of TCRs (28,000). Expanded TCRs were defined as absent before sensitization and observed at least eight times at the 2-week time point. Using fastp trimming at Q25 and MiXCR clonotype assembly, TCRdb reanalyzed the public sequencing data and kept in-frame beta chains. Under each unique CDR3 protein, matching rows form one entry showing the most common genes and DNA. Here the V and J calls rest on TCRdb's processing, not on the authors' analysis. This sample lists about 810 distinct CDR3 sequences; around 53% were detected once. Jointly, the top ten make up roughly 7.5% of the sample.

Trimmed from V: 5 bases; trimmed from J: 2 bases; junction bases lacking a gene match: 4. Reading from cysteine to phenylalanine, the CDR3 counts 16 amino acids. Left in the record is the CDR3 DNA by itself, 48 bases read in frame from the first base. The germline V gene specifies KGHSH as CDR1 and LQKENI as CDR2. Sample treatment or condition, as interpreted from the label and publication: therapeutic diphenylcyclopropenone sensitization with weekly scalp DPC. Blood at each patch-test visit was drawn before the patch test was applied. Patients were eligible if aged 18 to 70, diagnosed with alopecia and judged suitable for DPC therapy, and pregnant patients were excluded. Unfractionated whole blood was collected in Tempus Blood RNA tubes, and total RNA was extracted from that blood. This record comes from a study of human T cells and chemical hapten exposure (dated by TCRdb to about 2021). Context from the whole study: For sensitization, 2% DPC in acetone was applied to an approximately 2 cm by approximately 2 cm area of upper inner arm skin. Nearly 30 alopecia patients provided blood for TCR sequencing at one to four time points (pre-sensitization, 2, 6 and 24 weeks). Patch testing on the upper back used Finn chambers containing 0.01% DPC, with scoring done after 6 days according to International Contact Dermatitis Research Group standards. Blood samples were taken from patients before sensitization (week 0) and at 2, 6 and about 24 weeks after DPC sensitization. Peripheral blood TCR repertoire changes were tracked in vivo in alopecia patients during primary and secondary sensitization to the hapten diphenylcyclopropenone (DPC). Libraries were pooled for sequencing, and variation in per-sample TCR yields was attributed mainly to small differences in library volumes within the pool. Throughout the roughly 25-week study period, patients were also given weekly therapeutic DPC doses on the scalp. Alopecia areata with under or over 50% scalp involvement, alopecia totalis and alopecia universalis were represented in the patient cohort, which was mostly female. Overall study results and their limits: Patch test score was positively correlated with the number of PT1 expanded TCRs, with significance at thresholds 8, 16 and 32 but not at 4. No change with DPC sensitization was found in the number of TCRs above 1 in 1000 frequency, and no evidence of global repertoire structure alterations was found. Significantly more large CDR3 similarity clusters were formed by expanded TCRs than by pre-sensitization or healthy control sets, consistent with antigen-driven responses. After repeated subsampling, changes were observed in the strength of the expansion versus patch-test correlation and in the threshold at which the correlation became significant. Because all patients had alopecia, a presumed autoimmune disease, the immune response of the patients might differ from that of healthy individuals.

The rearrangement joined TRBV18 to TRBJ2-3, with 13 bases in between that match TRBD2. The TCR sequence derives from an adult with alopecia areata. Some clones in this sample may be carry-over from other donors' samples. This table probably holds off-target reads from a library built for another chain. Material: whole blood, obtained before DPC sensitization or 2, 6, or about 24 weeks after (not recorded which). The DNA sequence is given as TGTGCCAGCTCATCGACTAGCGGGGGGCTCACAGATACGCAGTATTTT. This translates into CASSSTSGGLTDTQYF.